This entry lists 23 T cell receptor beta chains sequenced from one sample in a study of CD8+ T cells in alopecia areata. Treatment reported: oral pan-JAK inhibitor, 5-10 mg twice daily. RNA, once extracted, was reverse transcribed into cDNA for use as the sequencing template. TCRdb's table, derived via immunoSEQ multiplex PCR, lists solely in-frame clones and lacks some. The repertoire holds 35,000 to 45,000 clones, about nine tenths seen once, with under 20% in the top ten. Sequencing was performed on CD8+ T cells sorted from blood, taken at week 24, from a patient treated with tofacitinib. The receptor set was obtained from a human donor with alopecia areata.

The sample holds a few counts of this clone. The chain employs TRBV7-9 and TRBJ2-3; D gene unclear. The V gene lost 3 bases and the J gene lost 3 bases, with 16 bases spanning the gap. The CDR3 totals 16 residues. Germline CDR1 is SEHNR and CDR2 is FQNEAQ (reference sequence). In nucleotides, the CDR3 is TGTGCCAGCAGCTTCCCCGTCAGCCCCCTGACAGATACGCAGTATTTT. This gives the protein CASSFPVSPLTDTQYF.

This chain uses TRBV19 with TRBJ2-1; D is possibly TRBD2 (5 bases). CDR3 length: 13 amino acids. Germline V lookup: CDR1 LNHDA, CDR2 SQIVND (reference sequence). Trimming cost V 3 bases and J 7 bases, with 10 bases left between them. CDR3 in amino acids: CASSMVLGNEQFF. CDR3 nucleotide sequence: TGTGCCAGTAGTATGGTACTAGGGAATGAGCAGTTCTTC.

V and J are TRBV6-6 and TRBJ1-3, with a possible D match to TRBD1 (6 bases). The CDR3 is 16 amino acids. Trimming pared 8 bases from V and 0 bases from J, leaving 17 bases between. Germline lookup yields CDR1 MNHNY and CDR2 SVGAGI (reference sequence). CDR3 DNA sequence: TGTGCCAGCCGCTGGGGGCAGATGACCTCTGGAAACACCATATATTTT. Translating gives CASRWGQMTSGNTIYF.

V is TRBV28 and J is TRBJ2-5, with a weak D call TRBD1 (6 bases). The length of the CDR3 is 15 residues. Per germline, CDR1 MDHEN and CDR2 SYDVKM. Deletions cut 5 bases from V and 4 bases from J, with 17 bases between. This CDR3 is CASSQGGWDGETQYF. The CDR3 nucleotides are TGTGCCAGCAGTCAAGGGGGTTGGGATGGAGAGACCCAGTACTTC.

The CDR3 here is CASSLTIQTETPYEQYF. The CDR3 DNA sequence: TGCGCCAGCAGCCTCACCATTCAGACAGAGACACCTTACGAGCAGTACTTC. The rearrangement uses TRBV5-1 and TRBJ2-7; D possibly corresponds to TRBD1 (5 bases). Trimming left V 4 bases short and J 4 bases short, with 24 bases between. Per the germline V gene, CDR1 is SGHRS and CDR2 is YFSETQ. The CDR3 is 17 residues long.

CDR3 nucleotides: TGCGCCAGCAGCCAAGATACAGGGGAATGGGAGATGATCCAGTACTTC. Translating it yields CASSQDTGEWEMIQYF. The V call is TRBV4-1, the J call TRBJ2-5, with 7 bases fitting TRBD1. V trimming: 0 bases; J trimming: 10 bases; junction bases outside the gene matches: 14. Per germline, CDR1 MGHRA and CDR2 YSYEKL. The CDR3 length is 16 residues.

This rearrangement joins TRBV29-1 to TRBJ2-1; possibly TRBD1 for D (6 bases). The CDR3 loop spans 17 amino acids. Germline V CDR1 and CDR2: SQVTM, ANQGSEA. The V gene lost 0 bases and the J gene lost 2 bases, with 17 bases spanning the gap. CDR3 sequence: CSVEDPIDRSPYNEQFF. The CDR3 nucleotides read TGCAGCGTTGAAGATCCGATTGACAGGTCGCCCTACAATGAGCAGTTCTTC.

This rearrangement joins TRBV29-1 to TRBJ2-7, with 9 bases fitting TRBD1. The CDR3 runs 12 residues. The germline V gene has CDR1 SQVTM and CDR2 ANQGSEA. V was clipped by 6 bases and J by 4 bases; unmatched bases: 4. CDR3 in amino acids: CSVPGTGYEQYF. The CDR3, as DNA: TGCAGCGTACCCGGGACAGGGTACGAGCAGTACTTC.

This clone appeared once. The chain employs TRBV7-2 and TRBJ2-3; the D is unclear. V was pared by 8 bases and J by 6 bases, with 12 bases between. The CDR3 covers 12 residues. Germline-derived CDR1 and CDR2 are SGHTA and FQGNSA. DNA for the CDR3: TGTGCCAGCGGCTCTTTTTGGGATACGCAGTATTTT. Its translation: CASGSFWDTQYF.

The V gene is TRBV30, the J gene TRBJ2-3; 7 bases align to TRBD1. The CDR3 is made up of 12 amino acids. Trimming cost V 5 bases and J 5 bases; bases outside gene matches: 4. Germline CDR1 GTSNPN, CDR2 SVGIG (reference sequence). The CDR3 protein is CAWGQGEDTQYF. In DNA, the CDR3 is TGTGCCTGGGGGCAGGGGGAAGATACGCAGTATTTT.

The chain has TRBV29-1 and TRBJ2-7, with TRBD2 matching 8 bases. In germline, CDR1 is SQVTM, CDR2 ANQGSEA. This CDR3 spans 12 amino acids. J was trimmed by 3 bases and V by 2 bases; bases with no gene match: 0. The CDR3 loop is CSVETSGYEQYF. CDR3 in DNA: TGCAGCGTTGAAACTAGCGGCTACGAGCAGTACTTC.

This rearrangement joins TRBV19 to TRBJ2-1, with TRBD2 identical over 15 bases. V gave up 6 bases and J gave up 8 bases; unmatched junction bases: 11. The germline V gene encodes CDR1 LNHDA and CDR2 SQIVND (reference sequence). The CDR3 contains 17 residues. The CDR3 here is CASSWTSGGAFVDEQFF. The CDR3 DNA follows: TGTGCCAGTAGCTGGACTAGCGGGGGGGCCTTCGTCGATGAGCAGTTCTTC.

This clone was seen just once. V is TRBV10-3 and J is TRBJ2-7; D remains unclear. Germline-derived CDR1 and CDR2 are ENHRY and SYGVKD. The CDR3 runs 13 residues. Trimming removed 6 bases at V and 3 bases at J, with 12 bases between. The CDR3 here is CAIRAGSLYEQYF. CDR3 sequence (DNA): TGTGCCATCAGAGCCGGCAGCCTCTACGAGCAGTACTTC.

This clone was recorded once. The V gene is TRBV27, the J gene TRBJ2-5, with TRBD1 matching over 8 bases. TRBJ2-7 matches the DNA end more closely, so the J call is doubtful. The germline V gene has CDR1 MNHEY and CDR2 SMNVEV (reference sequence). The CDR3 loop spans 15 amino acids. CDR3 DNA sequence: TGTGCCAGCAGTTTATGGGGACAGGAATCGGACGAGCAGTACTTC. Protein product: CASSLWGQESDEQYF.

This chain connects TRBV7-2 to TRBJ1-2; D is possibly TRBD1 (6 bases). The CDR3 has 12 amino acids. Per the germline V gene, CDR1 is SGHTA and CDR2 is FQGNSA. Trimming removed 5 bases from V and 7 bases from J, with 11 bases in between. CDR3 nucleotides: TGTGCCAGCAGCACTTCAGGGGTTGGCTACACCTTC. Protein sequence: CASSTSGVGYTF.

The J gene is TRBJ2-7, the V gene TRBV19; D may correspond to TRBD1 or TRBD2 (5 bases each). The V gene lost 7 bases and the J gene lost 0 bases, with 10 bases spanning the gap. The CDR3 length is 13 residues. From germline, CDR1 is LNHDA and CDR2 SQIVND (reference sequence). The CDR3, as DNA: TGTGCCAGTATGGGGGACCTCTCCTACGAGCAGTACTTC. Translation: CASMGDLSYEQYF.

This clone appeared once. The chain joins TRBV10-3 to TRBJ2-3; perhaps TRBD2 as D (5 bases). Trimming took off 6 bases at V and 4 bases at J, with 14 bases between the two ends. From germline, CDR1 is ENHRY and CDR2 SYGVKD. CDR3 length equals 14 residues. CDR3 residues: CAIRGGLAADTQYF. The CDR3 region has the DNA TGTGCCATCAGGGGTGGGCTAGCTGCAGATACGCAGTATTTT.

The chain combines TRBV6-4 with TRBJ2-6; TRBD1 matches at 8 bases. V gave up 4 bases and J gave up 1 base; unmatched junction bases: 3. The CDR3 runs to 16 residues. Germline V gene data show CDR1 as MRHNA and CDR2 as SNTAGT. The CDR3 DNA follows: TGTGCCAGCAGTGTCGGGACAGGTTCTGGGGCCAACGTCCTGACTTTC. This encodes CASSVGTGSGANVLTF.

This chain uses TRBV5-1 with TRBJ2-7; the match to TRBD1 covers 9 bases. This CDR3 is built from 13 residues. V was clipped by 3 bases and J by 4 bases; unmatched bases: 2. Per the germline V gene, CDR1 is SGHRS and CDR2 is YFSETQ. The CDR3 DNA reads as TGCGCCAGCAGCTCGGACAGGGGATACGAGCAGTACTTC. Protein product: CASSSDRGYEQYF. The entire variable domain, with the rest obtained from reference TRBV5-1 and TRBJ2-7, is as follows: KAGVTQTPRYLIKTRGQQVTLSCSPISGHRSVSWYQQTPGQGLQFLFEYFSETQRNKGNFPGRFSGRQFSNSRSEMNVSTLELGDSALYLCASSSDRGYEQYFGPGTRLTVT.

The J gene is TRBJ2-3, the V gene TRBV4-1; 9 bases line up with TRBD1. J gave up 3 bases and V 0 bases, and 7 bases lay outside the gene matches. The CDR3 is 17 residues long. In germline, CDR1 is MGHRA, CDR2 YSYEKL. CDR3 sequence: CASSQERDREETDTQYF. The CDR3 DNA reads TGCGCCAGCAGCCAAGAAAGGGACAGGGAGGAGACAGATACGCAGTATTTT.

The V call is TRBV27, the J call TRBJ2-1, with 7 bases identical to TRBD2. This CDR3 contains 15 residues. V lost 4 bases, J lost 0 bases, and 3 bases stayed unmatched. The germline gives CDR1 MNHEY, CDR2 SMNVEV (reference sequence). The CDR3 sequence: CASSYRDYSYNEQFF. The CDR3 DNA is TGTGCCAGCAGTTATAGGGACTACTCCTACAATGAGCAGTTCTTC.

This clone is a singleton in its sample. The chain uses TRBV28 and TRBJ1-1; 9 nucleotides line up with TRBD1. Germline V gene data show CDR1 as MDHEN and CDR2 as SYDVKM. With 3 bases clipped from V and 2 bases from J, the junction kept 10 bases outside the gene matches. The CDR3 loop spans 17 amino acids. The CDR3 DNA reads as TGTGCCAGCAGTTTGAAGACAGGGGGGGACCAAAACACTGAAGCTTTCTTT. Protein: CASSLKTGGDQNTEAFF.

V and J are TRBV28 and TRBJ2-1; TRBD1 might be the D (6 bases). Per germline, CDR1 MDHEN and CDR2 SYDVKM. V shed 2 bases and J shed 7 bases, with 9 bases lying between them. CDR3 length equals 13 residues. CDR3 nucleotides: TGTGCCAGCAGTTTAAGGACAGTAAATGAGCAGTTCTTC. Its translation: CASSLRTVNEQFF.